The 13 T cell receptor beta chains below come from one sample, sequenced in a study of blood T cell repertoires in COVID-19. The table came from immunoSEQ multiplex PCR; TCRdb's copy has only in-frame clones and leaves some out. The sample shows about 350,000 clones, 75% to 90% of them seen only once. Sample: peripheral blood. The receptors derive from a woman aged 55-70 years with COVID-19, enrolled during active disease.

The chain couples TRBV4-1 to TRBJ2-6; D is possibly TRBD2 (5 bases). V was cut by 2 bases and J by 0 bases, with 14 bases left in between. The CDR3 is 18 residues long. The germline CDR1 and CDR2 sequences are MGHRA and YSYEKL. This chain's CDR3 is CASSQNPSLTSGANVLTF. CDR3 nucleotides: TGCGCCAGCAGCCAAAATCCTAGCCTTACCTCTGGGGCCAACGTCCTGACTTTC.

The rearrangement joins TRBV30 to TRBJ1-2; 10 nucleotides align to TRBD1. Per the germline V gene, CDR1 is GTSNPN and CDR2 is SVGIG (reference sequence). Losses at the gene ends were 3 bases for V and 9 bases for J; bases not matched to a gene: 16. The CDR3 has 16 residues. CDR3 nucleotide sequence: TGTGCCTGGAGCGTCCCGGGACAGGGGCGAAGCCTACGCTACACCTTC. Translated: CAWSVPGQGRSLRYTF.

J is TRBJ2-5 and V is TRBV9, with 8 bases that match TRBD2. The CDR3 runs to 16 residues. In germline, CDR1 is SGDLS, CDR2 YYNGEE. The trim removed 3 bases at V and 5 bases at J, leaving 12 bases unmatched. CDR3 bases: TGTGCCAGCAGCGCCCTTTCGGGGGGGGGCCGGGAGACCCAGTACTTC. This translates into CASSALSGGGRETQYF.

A few counts support this clone. V usage is TRBV7-3 and J usage is TRBJ2-1; 7 positions agree with TRBD2. The CDR3 consists of 14 residues. Germline values: CDR1 SGHTA, CDR2 FQGTGA. V lost 3 bases and J lost 5; bases outside the gene matches: 4. The CDR3 here is CASSLASGHNEQFF. Written as DNA, the CDR3 is TGTGCCAGCAGCTTGGCTAGCGGACACAATGAGCAGTTCTTC.

J is TRBJ1-2 and V is TRBV6-5; unclear D gene. The CDR3 is made up of 15 amino acids. Trimming left V 3 bases short and J 0 bases short, with 11 bases between. Germline V gene lookup returns CDR1 MNHEY and CDR2 SVGAGI. In DNA form, the CDR3 reads TGTGCCAGCAGTTATACCGGGATAACTAACTATGGCTACACCTTC. Amino acids: CASSYTGITNYGYTF.

The chain carries TRBV12-5 and TRBJ2-1; TRBD2 might be the D (5 bases). This CDR3 region has 15 residues. Per germline, CDR1 LGHNT and CDR2 FRNRAP. Trimming cost V 8 bases and J 3 bases, with 17 bases left between them. In DNA form, the CDR3 reads TGTGCTAGTCGCCCGTTTGGGGAGAGCTACAATGAGCAGTTCTTC. Its translation: CASRPFGESYNEQFF. The variable domain in full, with the rest retrieved from reference TRBV12-5 and TRBJ2-1, is DARVTQTPRHKVTEMGQEVTMRCQPILGHNTVFWYRQTMMQGLELLAYFRNRAPLDDSGMPKDRFSAEMPDATLATLKIQPSEPRDSAVYFCASRPFGESYNEQFFGPGTRLTVL.

The V call is TRBV5-4, the J call TRBJ2-7; 7 nucleotides match TRBD2. This CDR3 spans 13 amino acids. J gave up 3 bases and V 4 bases, and 4 bases lay outside the gene matches. The V gene's germline CDR1 is SGHNT and CDR2 YYREEE (reference sequence). The CDR3 reads CASSRGEDYEQYF. The CDR3 DNA is TGTGCCAGCAGCCGGGGGGAGGACTACGAGCAGTACTTC.

The V gene is TRBV3-1 (or the pseudogene TRBV3-2), the J gene TRBJ2-2, with 7 bases lining up with TRBD1. Germline CDR1 LGHDT, CDR2 YNNKEL (reference sequence). Losses at the gene ends were 6 bases for V and 0 bases for J; bases not matched to a gene: 7. The CDR3 is 16 residues long. Here the CDR3 reads CASRGGRTANTGELFF. The CDR3 region has the DNA TGTGCCAGCAGAGGGGGCAGGACAGCGAACACCGGGGAGCTGTTTTTT.

In its sample, this clone was seen a few times. The junction departs from the called germline gene at one end, perhaps through a read error. CDR3 nucleotides: TGTGCCAGCAGCCAGGGGGGCCGTGACTTC. Protein product: CASSQGGRDF. The chain employs TRBV9 and TRBJ1-2; 7 nucleotides line up with TRBD1. From germline, CDR1 is SGDLS and CDR2 YYNGEE. The CDR3 runs to 10 residues. The full variable domain, in which reference TRBV9 and TRBJ1-2 provide the parts outside the CDR3, is DSGVTQTPKHLITATGQRVTLRCSPRSGDLSVYWYQQSLDQGLQFLIQYYNGEERAKGNILERFSAQQFPDLHSELNLSSLELGDSALYFCASSQGGRDFGSGTRLTVV.

V usage is TRBV5-1 and J usage is TRBJ2-5, with D possibly TRBD2 on 5 matching bases. Deletions cut 6 bases from V and 4 bases from J, with 19 bases between. The CDR3 has 15 residues. CDR1 and CDR2 (germline): SGHRS, YFSETQ. CDR3 sequence: CASTSQPSAGETQYF. In DNA form, the CDR3 reads TGCGCCAGCACCTCTCAACCTTCGGCGGGAGAGACCCAGTACTTC.

This chain joins TRBV5-4 and TRBJ1-1; 7 nucleotides agree with TRBD1. There are 14 residues in the CDR3. V dropped 5 bases and J dropped 0; count of bases not matched to a gene: 4. Germline V CDR1 and CDR2: SGHNT, YYREEE (reference sequence). DNA for the CDR3: TGTGCCAGCAGAGGACAGGTGTTGAACACTGAAGCTTTCTTT. Residues: CASRGQVLNTEAFF. The entire variable domain, with the rest obtained from reference TRBV5-4 and TRBJ1-1, is as follows: ETGVTQSPTHLIKTRGQQVTLRCSSQSGHNTVSWYQQALGQGPQFIFQYYREEENGRGNFPPRFSGLQFPNYSSELNVNALELDDSALYLCASRGQVLNTEAFFGQGTRLTVV.

This clone was detected once. The rearrangement uses TRBV7-2 and TRBJ1-2; 9 bases match TRBD1. With V trimmed by 5 bases and J by 5 bases, 6 bases remained unmatched. This CDR3 is 14 amino acids long. Germline values: CDR1 SGHTA, CDR2 FQGNSA. CDR3 loop: CASSPGTGFYGYTF. CDR3 nucleotide sequence: TGTGCCAGCAGCCCCGGGACAGGGTTTTATGGCTACACCTTC. Combining the CDR3 with reference TRBV7-2 and TRBJ1-2 gives the whole variable domain GAGVSQSPSNKVTEKGKDVELRCDPISGHTALYWYRQSLGQGLEFLIYFQGNSAPDKSGLPSDRFSAERTGGSVSTLTIQRTQQEDSAVYLCASSPGTGFYGYTFGSGTRLTVV.

This chain joins TRBV12-3 or TRBV12-4 and TRBJ1-2, with D possibly matching TRBD1 (5 bases). V dropped 6 bases and J dropped 6 bases, with 11 bases sitting between them. This CDR3 region has 12 residues. The CDR3 DNA sequence: TGTGCCAGCAGCTTCGGACACGATGGCTACACCTTC. Amino acids: CASSFGHDGYTF.